This T cell receptor (beta chain) was found in a study of blood T cell repertoires in COVID-19. Germline CDR1 is DFQATT and CDR2 is SNEGSKA (reference sequence). V shed 3 bases, J shed 1 base, and the junction held 5 bases outside the gene matches. The CDR3 totals 15 residues. In the authors' workflow: Amplifying reference gene primers gave estimates of nucleated cell counts. Here immunoSEQ multiplex PCR was the method, and the copy in TCRdb shows in-frame clones only, minus some. The V and J calls and clone size are taken from that table; D and trimming were inferred from the DNA. The sample consists of approximately 65,000 clones, about 90% of them appearing once.

This chain joins TRBV20-1 and TRBJ2-1; TRBD2 matches 8 bases. This receptor was taken from a man aged 45-65 years with COVID-19, enrolled during active disease. Sequencing used peripheral blood. The CDR3, as DNA: TGCAGTGCTAGTCCCCTAGCGGGTTCCTACAATGAGCAGTTCTTC. It translates to CSASPLAGSYNEQFF.